This TCR beta chain was sequenced during a study of blood T cell repertoires in COVID-19. As for the study in general: COVID-19 samples, acute and convalescent, were from the United States, Italy and Spain. PBMCs, B-cell-depleted T cells, or T cells were the source of the cDNA or gDNA that made up the material.

In the authors' workflow: The authors estimated nucleated cell counts from reference gene primer amplification. The protocol was immunoSEQ multiplex PCR, while the TCRdb copy is restricted to in-frame clones and leaves out a portion. V, J and clone size are those of that table, while D and trimming were read from the DNA. The table includes under 250,000 clones, roughly 80% detected once. V was pared by 1 base and J by 0 bases, with 9 bases between. CDR1 and CDR2 from the germline V gene are SGHTA and FQGNSA. The length of the CDR3 is 15 residues. This receptor was taken from a woman between 65 and 79 years old with active or convalescent COVID-19. Specimen: peripheral blood. The chain carries TRBV7-2 and TRBJ1-2; D is uncertain. The CDR3 reads CASSLGLAANYGYTF. CDR3 nucleotide sequence: TGTGCCAGCAGCTTAGGGCTCGCTGCTAACTATGGCTACACCTTC.